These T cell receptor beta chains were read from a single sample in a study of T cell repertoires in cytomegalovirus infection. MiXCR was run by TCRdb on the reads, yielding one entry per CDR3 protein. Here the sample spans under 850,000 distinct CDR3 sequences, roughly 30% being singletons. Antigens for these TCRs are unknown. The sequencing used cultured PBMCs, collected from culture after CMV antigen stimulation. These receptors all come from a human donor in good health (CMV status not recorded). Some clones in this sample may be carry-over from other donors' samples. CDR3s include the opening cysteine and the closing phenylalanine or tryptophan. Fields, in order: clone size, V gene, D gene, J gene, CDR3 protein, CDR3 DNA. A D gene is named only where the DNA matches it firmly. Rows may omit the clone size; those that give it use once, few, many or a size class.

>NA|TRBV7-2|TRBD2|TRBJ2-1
CASSRRWTSGNNEQFF
TGTGCCAGCAGCCGAAGATGGACTAGCGGGAACAATGAGCAGTTCTTC
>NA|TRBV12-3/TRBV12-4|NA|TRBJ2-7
CASTTGFGRPGSGSYEQYF
TGTGCCAGCACAACAGGGTTCGGCAGGCCGGGGTCTGGCTCCTACGAGCAGTACTTC
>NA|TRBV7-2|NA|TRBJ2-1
CASSSDLHNEQFF
TGTGCCAGCAGCTCGGACTTGCACAATGAGCAGTTCTTC
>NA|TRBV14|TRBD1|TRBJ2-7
CASSQWDTGGYEQYF
TGTGCCAGCAGCCAATGGGATACAGGGGGCTACGAGCAGTACTTC
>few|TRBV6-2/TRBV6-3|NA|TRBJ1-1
CASSPPVGGIEAFF
TGTGCCAGCAGTCCCCCCGTCGGAGGGATAGAGGCTTTCTTT
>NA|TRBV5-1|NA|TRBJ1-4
CASSLRGDNEKLFF
TGCGCCAGCAGCTTAAGGGGAGATAATGAAAAACTGTTTTTT
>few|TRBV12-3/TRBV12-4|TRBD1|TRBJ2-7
CASRGQRSYEQYF
TGTGCCAGCAGGGGACAGAGGTCCTACGAGCAGTACTTC
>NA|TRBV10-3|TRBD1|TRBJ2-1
CAISGDRGLNEQFF
TGTGCCATCAGTGGGGACAGGGGGCTGAATGAGCAGTTCTTC
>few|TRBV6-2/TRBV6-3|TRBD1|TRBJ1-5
CASSYAAGGKNQPQHF
TGTGCCAGCAGTTACGCTGCAGGGGGGAAGAATCAGCCCCAGCATTTT
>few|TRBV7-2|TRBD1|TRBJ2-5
CASSPRGQGFYQETQYF
TGTGCCAGCAGCCCACGCGGACAGGGTTTTTACCAAGAGACCCAGTACTTC
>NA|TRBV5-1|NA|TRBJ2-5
CASSLSQEQETQYF
TGCGCCAGCAGCTTGAGCCAGGAGCAAGAGACCCAGTACTTC
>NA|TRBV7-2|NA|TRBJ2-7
CASSPKWGPYEQYF
TGTGCCAGCAGCCCTAAGTGGGGCCCCTACGAGCAGTACTTC
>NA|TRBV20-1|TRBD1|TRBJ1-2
CSAKPPGGVGGYTF
TGCAGTGCAAAACCCCCAGGGGGAGTAGGGGGCTACACCTTC
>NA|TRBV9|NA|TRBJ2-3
CASSVNPGEDTQYF
TGTGCCAGCAGCGTAAATCCCGGGGAAGATACGCAGTATTTT
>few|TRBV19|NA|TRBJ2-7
CASSGGVPSLYEQYF
TGTGCCAGTAGTGGAGGGGTTCCCTCCTTATACGAGCAGTACTTC
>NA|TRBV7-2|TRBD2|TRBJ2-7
CASSLGFGGDMSYEQYF
TGTGCCAGCAGCCTCGGTTTCGGGGGGGACATGTCCTACGAGCAGTACTTC
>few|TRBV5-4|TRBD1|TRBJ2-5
CASSPRQGEGETQYF
TGTGCCAGCAGCCCTCGACAGGGGGAGGGCGAGACCCAGTACTTC
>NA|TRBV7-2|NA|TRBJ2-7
CASSRQGGTSSYEQYF
TGTGCCAGCAGTAGGCAGGGCGGGACGAGCTCCTACGAGCAGTACTTC
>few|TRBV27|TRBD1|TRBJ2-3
CASRPRGRPDTQYF
TGTGCCAGCAGGCCGAGGGGGCGTCCAGATACGCAGTATTTT
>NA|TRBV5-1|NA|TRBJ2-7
CASSLRAAATYEQYF
TGCGCCAGCAGCTTGAGGGCAGCGGCCACCTACGAGCAGTACTTC
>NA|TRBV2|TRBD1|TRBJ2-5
CASSGDSGRETQYF
TGTGCCAGCAGCGGGGACAGCGGACGGGAGACCCAGTACTTC
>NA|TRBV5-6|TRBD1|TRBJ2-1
CASSARQGWNEQFF
TGTGCCAGCAGCGCCCGACAGGGTTGGAATGAGCAGTTCTTC
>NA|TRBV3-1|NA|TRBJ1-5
CASSPQGAGAQHF
TGTGCCAGCAGCCCCCAAGGAGCCGGGGCCCAGCATTTT
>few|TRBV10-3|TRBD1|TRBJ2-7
CAIRGTGGAGEQYF
TGTGCCATCCGCGGGACAGGGGGGGCGGGCGAGCAGTACTTC
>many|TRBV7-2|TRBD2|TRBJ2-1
CASSFSGRAGNEQFF
TGTGCCAGCAGCTTTAGCGGGAGGGCTGGCAATGAGCAGTTCTTC
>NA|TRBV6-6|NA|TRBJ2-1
CASSPRGYRNEQFF
TGTGCCAGCAGCCCTCGAGGGTATAGGAATGAGCAGTTCTTC
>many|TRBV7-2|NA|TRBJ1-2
CASSLGPGGYTF
TGTGCCAGCAGCTTAGGGCCGGGTGGCTACACCTTC
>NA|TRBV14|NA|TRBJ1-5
CASSQGMNQPQHF
TGTGCCAGCAGCCAAGGTATGAATCAGCCCCAGCATTTT
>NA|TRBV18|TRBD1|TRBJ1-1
CASSSPGTGSPEAFF
TGTGCCAGCTCAAGTCCCGGGACAGGGTCCCCTGAAGCTTTCTTT
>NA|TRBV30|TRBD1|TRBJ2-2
CAWSPGTGYTGELFF
TGTGCCTGGAGTCCCGGGACAGGATACACCGGGGAGCTGTTTTTT
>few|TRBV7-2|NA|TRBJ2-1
CASSLGRPASRQFF
TGTGCCAGCAGCTTGGGGCGACCCGCGTCGAGGCAGTTCTTC
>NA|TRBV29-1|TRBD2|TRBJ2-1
CSVLDSSGGLNEQFF
TGCAGCGTTTTGGATTCCAGCGGGGGGTTAAATGAGCAGTTCTTC
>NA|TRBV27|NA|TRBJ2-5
CASSLGSGRGETQYF
TGTGCCAGCAGTTTGGGGAGTGGGAGGGGGGAGACCCAGTACTTC
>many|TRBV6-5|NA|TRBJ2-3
CASTQGNLATDTQYF
TGTGCCAGCACCCAGGGGAATCTAGCAACGGATACGCAGTATTTT
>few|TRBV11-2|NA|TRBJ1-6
CASSQGGARTYSPLHF
TGTGCCAGCAGCCAAGGTGGCGCAAGGACCTATTCACCCCTCCACTTT
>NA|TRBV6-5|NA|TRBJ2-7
CASSRSPLYEQYF
TGTGCCAGCAGCCGGTCCCCCCTCTACGAGCAGTACTTC
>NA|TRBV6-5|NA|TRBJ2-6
CASSYDFEVSGANVLTF
TGTGCCAGCAGTTACGACTTTGAGGTCTCTGGGGCCAACGTCCTGACTTTC
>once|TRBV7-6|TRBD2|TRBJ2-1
CASRAGSGKEQFF
TGTGCCAGCAGAGCGGGGTCCGGGAAAGAGCAGTTCTTC
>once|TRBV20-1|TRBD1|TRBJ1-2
CSASRTGGHGYTF
TGCAGTGCCTCAAGGACAGGCGGACATGGCTACACCTTC
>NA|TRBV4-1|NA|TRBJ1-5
CASSQEVWGNQPQHF
TGCGCCAGCAGCCAAGAAGTCTGGGGAAATCAGCCCCAGCATTTT
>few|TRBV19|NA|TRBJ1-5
CASRIRAGNQPQHF
TGTGCCAGTAGAATCCGGGCCGGCAATCAGCCCCAGCATTTT
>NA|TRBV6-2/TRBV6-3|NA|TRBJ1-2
CASSYATESYGYTF
TGTGCCAGCAGTTACGCCACAGAAAGCTATGGCTACACCTTC
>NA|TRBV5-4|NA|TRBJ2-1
CASSPERVSLSNEQFF
TGTGCCAGCAGTCCCGAGCGGGTAAGCCTGTCCAATGAGCAGTTCTTC
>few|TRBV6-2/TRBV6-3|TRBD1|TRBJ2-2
CASCRGMAGGNTGELFF
TGTGCCAGCTGTCGTGGGATGGCAGGGGGGAACACCGGGGAGCTGTTTTTT
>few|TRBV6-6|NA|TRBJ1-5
CASSFYPGLPNQPQHF
TGTGCCAGCAGTTTCTATCCGGGACTGCCCAATCAGCCCCAGCATTTT
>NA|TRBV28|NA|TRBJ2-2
CATGSRELFF
TGTGCCACAGGGAGTAGGGAGCTGTTTTTT
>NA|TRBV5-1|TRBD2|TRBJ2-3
CASRLAGGQGTDTQYF
TGCGCCAGCAGACTAGCGGGGGGGCAAGGGACAGATACGCAGTATTTT
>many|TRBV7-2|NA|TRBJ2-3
CASALGVHTDTQYF
TGTGCCAGCGCTCTGGGGGTCCACACAGATACGCAGTATTTT
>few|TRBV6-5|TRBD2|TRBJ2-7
CATKWGLTSYEQYF
TGTGCCACCAAGTGGGGACTAACCTCCTACGAGCAGTACTTC
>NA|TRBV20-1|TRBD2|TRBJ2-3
CSARLAGNTDTQYF
TGCAGTGCTAGACTAGCGGGAAACACAGATACGCAGTATTTT
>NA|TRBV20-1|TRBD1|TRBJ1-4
CSARAGTGINEKLFF
TGCAGTGCTAGGGCCGGGACAGGGATCAATGAAAAACTGTTTTTT
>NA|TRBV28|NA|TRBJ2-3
CASKSSWGASPDTQYF
TGTGCCAGCAAATCGAGCTGGGGGGCTAGTCCAGATACGCAGTATTTT
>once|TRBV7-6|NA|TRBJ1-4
CASSSIPGPRGEKLFF
TGTGCCAGCAGCTCCATTCCGGGACCTAGAGGTGAAAAACTGTTTTTT
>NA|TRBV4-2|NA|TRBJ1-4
CASSQEPGGDEKLFF
TGTGCCAGCAGCCAAGAGCCGGGGGGTGATGAAAAACTGTTTTTT
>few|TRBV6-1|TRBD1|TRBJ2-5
CASLRDRVQETQYF
TGTGCCAGCCTCCGGGACAGGGTACAAGAGACCCAGTACTTC
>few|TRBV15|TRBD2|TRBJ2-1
CATSGRLAQAYNEQFF
TGTGCCACCAGCGGGAGACTAGCCCAGGCCTACAATGAGCAGTTCTTC
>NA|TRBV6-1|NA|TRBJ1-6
CASRRSGESPLHF
TGTGCCAGCCGCCGCTCGGGAGAATCACCCCTCCACTTT